These 18 T cell receptor beta chains were sequenced from one sample in a study of Ad26.COV2.S vaccination and SARS-CoV-2 variants. The data were produced by immunoSEQ multiplex PCR, yet TCRdb's version contains in-frame clones alone and is incomplete. Of about 400,000 clones in the sample, approximately 89% were seen once. Noted treatment: 15 to 20 received Ad26.COV2.S at low or high dose, single or two shots; a few received placebo; per-sample allocation not given. Sampling was performed 63 days after the first vaccine or placebo injection. The sample consisted of peripheral blood, taken in a trial of Ad26.COV2.S vaccine versus placebo. These receptor sequences come from a person aged 18-60 years who received the Ad26.COV2.S COVID-19 vaccine or a placebo.

The V call is TRBV5-1, the J call TRBJ2-7; TRBD2 aligns across 9 bases. Germline-derived CDR1 and CDR2 are SGHRS and YFSETQ. Germline trimming cut 2 bases from V and 6 bases from J; bases unmatched to any gene: 6. The CDR3 totals 14 residues. The DNA for the CDR3 is TGCGCCAGCAGCTTATTAGCGGGAGTTCCCGAGCAGTACTTC. Its translation is CASSLLAGVPEQYF.

The J gene is TRBJ1-5, the V gene TRBV27; D remains ambiguous. Trimming took 2 bases from V and 9 from J, leaving 14 bases between them. CDR1 MNHEY and CDR2 SMNVEV come from the germline V gene (reference sequence). The CDR3 extends over 14 amino acids. CDR3 bases: TGTGCCAGCAGTTTAAAGAGACTGGGTTGGCCCCAGCATTTT. Translating it yields CASSLKRLGWPQHF.

The rearrangement joins TRBV9 to TRBJ2-2; D not resolved. Germline lookup yields CDR1 SGDLS and CDR2 YYNGEE. V lost 0 bases and J lost 10, with 10 bases in between. This CDR3 contains 13 residues. CDR3 amino acids: CASSVGNHQELFF. The CDR3 coding sequence is TGTGCCAGCAGCGTAGGCAATCATCAGGAGCTGTTTTTT.

V gene TRBV3-1 (or the pseudogene TRBV3-2) combines with J gene TRBJ2-7; either TRBD1 or TRBD2 may supply D (5 bases each). The germline V gene has CDR1 LGHDT and CDR2 YNNKEL (reference sequence). Trimming left V 1 base short and J 1 base short, with 11 bases between. CDR3 size: 15 residues. CDR3 loop: CASSQGETVSYEQYF. The CDR3 DNA reads as TGTGCCAGCAGCCAAGGGGAGACAGTTTCCTACGAGCAGTACTTC.

This clone was found once. The chain has TRBV28 and TRBJ2-5; TRBD2 might be the D (6 bases). Trimming cost V 5 bases and J 7 bases, with 17 bases left between them. This CDR3 is built from 14 residues. The germline V gene has CDR1 MDHEN and CDR2 SYDVKM. As DNA, the CDR3 is TGTGCCAGCAGTCTCGCTTTGGGGGGAGGGACCCAGTACTTC. The encoded protein is CASSLALGGGTQYF.

V gene TRBV5-1 combines with J gene TRBJ2-3; a possible D gene is TRBD2 (6 bases). CDR1 SGHRS and CDR2 YFSETQ come from the germline V gene. Between the trimmed V and J ends, which lost 4 bases and 1 base, there was a span of 16 bases. The CDR3 sequence is 16 residues long. For the CDR3, the DNA is TGCGCCAGCAGCCAGGGACTCAGCCTTGGCACAGATACGCAGTATTTT. Translation gives CASSQGLSLGTDTQYF.

This clone was seen more than once but under ten times. CDR3 DNA: TGTGCCAGCAGTCCCCCGGGAGGTGGGACCCAGCATTTT. This gives the protein CASSPPGGGTQHF. V gene TRBV27 combines with J gene TRBJ1-5; no firm D call. The germline gives CDR1 MNHEY, CDR2 SMNVEV (reference sequence). Trimming stripped 5 bases from V and 11 bases from J, with 16 bases between. The CDR3 is 13 amino acids.

The V gene is TRBV28, the J gene TRBJ1-1, with D perhaps TRBD1 (6 bases). The germline gives CDR1 MDHEN, CDR2 SYDVKM. Trimming took 5 bases from V and 11 from J, leaving 15 bases between them. The CDR3 extends over 12 amino acids. Here the CDR3 reads CASSLRTDEAFF. The CDR3 DNA is TGTGCCAGCAGTCTAAGGACAGATGAGGCTTTCTTT.

V gene TRBV4-1 combines with J gene TRBJ2-2, with TRBD2 identical over 13 bases. There are 21 residues in the CDR3. Germline V gene lookup returns CDR1 MGHRA and CDR2 YSYEKL. V was clipped by 0 bases and J by 3 bases; unmatched bases: 13. Written as DNA, the CDR3 is TGCGCCAGCAGCCAAGATGGGGGGACTAGCGGGACCAAGGGGTACACCGGGGAGCTGTTTTTT. It translates to CASSQDGGTSGTKGYTGELFF.

Here the CDR3 reads CASSTLTGTANTEAFF. CDR3 coding DNA: TGTGCCAGTAGTACCCTAACCGGGACAGCAAACACTGAAGCTTTCTTT. This chain connects TRBV19 to TRBJ1-1, with TRBD1 matching over 7 bases. Trimming cost V 4 bases and J 2 bases; bases outside gene matches: 10. The CDR3 is 16 residues long. In germline, CDR1 is LNHDA, CDR2 SQIVND (reference sequence).

The genes are TRBV14 and TRBJ1-1; perhaps TRBD1 as D (6 bases). Germline V lookup: CDR1 SGHDN, CDR2 FVKESK. The ends were cut back, 1 base at V and 7 bases at J, with 22 bases in the middle. This CDR3 comprises 17 residues. CDR3 amino acids: CASSQGPLRQDSLEAFF. The DNA of the CDR3 is TGTGCCAGCAGCCAAGGACCTCTCCGGCAGGACAGCCTTGAAGCTTTCTTT.

The CDR3 nucleotides read TGTGCCAGCAGCCCAGGAAACACCATATATTTT. Encoded protein: CASSPGNTIYF. The chain carries TRBV7-9 and TRBJ1-3; D unclear. Per the germline V gene, CDR1 is SEHNR and CDR2 is FQNEAQ (reference sequence). This CDR3 contains 11 residues. Trimming removed 5 bases at V and 4 bases at J, with 3 bases between.

In nucleotides, the CDR3 is TGTGCCATCAGTGAGCGTTGGAAGCCCGGTCACATTCAGTACTTC. Translating gives CAISERWKPGHIQYF. The chain is built from TRBV10-3 and TRBJ2-4; D is unclear. Germline CDR1 and CDR2: ENHRY and SYGVKD. CDR3 length equals 15 residues. The V and J ends lost 2 bases and 8 bases respectively, with 16 bases between them.

The genes are TRBV4-1 and TRBJ2-5; no clear D. This CDR3 region has 14 residues. The V gene lost 0 bases and the J gene lost 5 bases, with 10 bases spanning the gap. Germline values: CDR1 MGHRA, CDR2 YSYEKL. The CDR3 reads CASSQEEIPETQYF. The CDR3 coding sequence is TGCGCCAGCAGCCAAGAAGAGATACCCGAGACCCAGTACTTC.

The chain combines TRBV4-2 with TRBJ2-3, with 13 bases matching TRBD2. Germline CDR1 reads LGHNA; CDR2 reads YNFKEQ. The CDR3 spans 16 residues. V lost 6 bases to trimming and J lost 4 bases; unmatched junction nucleotides: 7. CDR3 sequence (DNA): TGTGCCAGCAGGGCCGGGACTAGCGGGACCGCAGATACGCAGTATTTT. Amino acid sequence: CASRAGTSGTADTQYF.

The V call is TRBV2, the J call TRBJ2-3, with D unclear. The CDR3 is made up of 12 amino acids. Looked up from germline, CDR1 is SNHLY and CDR2 is FYNNEI. Trimming cost V 2 bases and J 4 bases, with 4 bases left between them. For the CDR3, the DNA is TGTGCCAGCAGTGAAAGGGCAGATACGCAGTATTTT. Translated, it gives CASSERADTQYF. Drawing the rest from reference TRBV2 and TRBJ2-3, the complete variable domain is EPEVTQTPSHQVTQMGQEVILRCVPISNHLYFYWYRQILGQKVEFLVSFYNNEISEKSEIFDDQFSVERPDGSNFTLKIRSTKLEDSAMYFCASSERADTQYFGPGTRLTVL.

The rearrangement uses TRBV5-6 and TRBJ2-7, with TRBD2 as a possible D gene (6 bases). The CDR3 loop spans 15 amino acids. Germline CDR1 and CDR2: SGHDT and YYEEEE. V dropped 2 bases and J dropped 3 bases, with 15 bases sitting between them. Written as DNA, the CDR3 is TGTGCCAGCAGCTTAACCCCTTTGGGGGGCTACGAGCAGTACTTC. Its translation is CASSLTPLGGYEQYF.

V usage is TRBV4-1 and J usage is TRBJ2-1, with a weak D call TRBD2 (5 bases). The V end lost 2 bases, the J end lost 8 bases, and 22 bases lay between the germline ends. CDR1 is MGHRA, CDR2 YSYEKL, per germline. The CDR3 extends over 17 amino acids. The CDR3 region has the DNA TGCGCCAGCAGCCAACGCCCTCCCAGCGGTAGCTTTGATGAGCAGTTCTTC. This encodes CASSQRPPSGSFDEQFF.